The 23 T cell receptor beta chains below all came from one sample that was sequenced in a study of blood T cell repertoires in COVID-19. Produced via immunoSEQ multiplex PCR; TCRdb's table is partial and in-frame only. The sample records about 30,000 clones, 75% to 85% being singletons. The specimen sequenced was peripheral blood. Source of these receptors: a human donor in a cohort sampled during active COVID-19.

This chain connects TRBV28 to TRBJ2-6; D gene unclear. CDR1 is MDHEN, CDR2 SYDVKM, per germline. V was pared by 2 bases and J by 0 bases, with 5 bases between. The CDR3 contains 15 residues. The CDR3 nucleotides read TGTGCCAGCAGTTTACCGGGCTCTGGGGCCAACGTCCTGACTTTC. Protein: CASSLPGSGANVLTF.

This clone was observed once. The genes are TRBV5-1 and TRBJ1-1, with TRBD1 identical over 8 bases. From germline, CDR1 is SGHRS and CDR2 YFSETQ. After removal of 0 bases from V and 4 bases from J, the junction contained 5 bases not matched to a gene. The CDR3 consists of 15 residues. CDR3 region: CASSLGQGAITEAFF. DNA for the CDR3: TGCGCCAGCAGCTTGGGGCAGGGGGCGATCACTGAAGCTTTCTTT.

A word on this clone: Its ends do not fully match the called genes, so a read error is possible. This CDR3 is CASSPGGETFF. In DNA, the CDR3 is TGTGCCAGCAGCCCCGGCGGGGAGACGTTCTTC. The chain uses TRBV12-3 or TRBV12-4 and TRBJ1-2, with unresolved D. The CDR3 has 11 residues.

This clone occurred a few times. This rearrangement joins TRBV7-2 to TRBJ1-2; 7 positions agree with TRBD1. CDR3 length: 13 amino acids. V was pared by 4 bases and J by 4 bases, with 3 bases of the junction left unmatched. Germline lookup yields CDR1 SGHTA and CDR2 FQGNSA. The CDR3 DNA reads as TGTGCCAGCAGCTCACAGGGGATCTATGGCTACACCTTC. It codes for CASSSQGIYGYTF.

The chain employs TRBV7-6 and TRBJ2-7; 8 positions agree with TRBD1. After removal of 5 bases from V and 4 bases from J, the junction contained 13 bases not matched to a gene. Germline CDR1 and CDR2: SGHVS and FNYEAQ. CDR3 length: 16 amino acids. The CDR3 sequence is CASSPLGVDRVYEQYF. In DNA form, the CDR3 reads TGTGCCAGCAGCCCCTTAGGAGTGGACAGGGTGTACGAGCAGTACTTC.

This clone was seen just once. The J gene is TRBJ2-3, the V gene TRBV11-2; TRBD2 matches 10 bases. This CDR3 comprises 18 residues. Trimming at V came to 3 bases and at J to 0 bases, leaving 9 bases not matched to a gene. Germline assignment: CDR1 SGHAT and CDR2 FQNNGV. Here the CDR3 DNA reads TGTGCCAGCAGCTTCCTTATTAGCGGGGGGATCAGCACAGATACGCAGTATTTT. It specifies CASSFLISGGISTDTQYF. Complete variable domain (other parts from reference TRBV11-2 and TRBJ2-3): EAGVAQSPRYKIIEKRQSVAFWCNPISGHATLYWYQQILGQGPKLLIQFQNNGVVDDSQLPKDRFSAERLKGVDSTLKIQPAKLEDSAVYLCASSFLISGGISTDTQYFGPGTRLTVL.

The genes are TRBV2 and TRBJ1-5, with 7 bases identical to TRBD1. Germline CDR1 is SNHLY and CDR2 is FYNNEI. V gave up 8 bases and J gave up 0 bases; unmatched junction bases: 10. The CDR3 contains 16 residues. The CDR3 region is CASCGPGGPSNQPQHF. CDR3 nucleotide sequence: TGTGCCAGCTGTGGGCCAGGGGGTCCTAGCAATCAGCCCCAGCATTTT.

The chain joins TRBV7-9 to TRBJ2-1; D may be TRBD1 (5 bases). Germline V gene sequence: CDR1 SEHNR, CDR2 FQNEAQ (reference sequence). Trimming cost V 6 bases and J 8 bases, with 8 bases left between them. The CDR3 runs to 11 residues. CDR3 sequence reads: CASRSRDEQFF. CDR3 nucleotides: TGTGCCAGCAGATCCAGGGATGAGCAGTTCTTC. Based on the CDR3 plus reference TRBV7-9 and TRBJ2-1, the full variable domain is DTGVSQNPRHKITKRGQNVTFRCDPISEHNRLYWYRQTLGQGPEFLTYFQNEAQLEKSRLLSDRFSAERPKGSFSTLEIQRTEQGDSAMYLCASRSRDEQFFGPGTRLTVL.

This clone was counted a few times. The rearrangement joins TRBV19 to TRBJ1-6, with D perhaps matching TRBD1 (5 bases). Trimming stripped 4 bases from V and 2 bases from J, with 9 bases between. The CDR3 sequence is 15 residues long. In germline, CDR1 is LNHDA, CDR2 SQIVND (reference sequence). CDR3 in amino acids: CASSKGRAYNSPLHF. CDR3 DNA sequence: TGTGCCAGTAGTAAGGGGCGCGCCTATAATTCACCCCTCCACTTT.

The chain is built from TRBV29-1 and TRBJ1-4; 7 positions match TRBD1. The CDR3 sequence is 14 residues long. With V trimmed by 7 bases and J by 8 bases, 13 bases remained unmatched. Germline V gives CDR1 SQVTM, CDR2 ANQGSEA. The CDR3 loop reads CSARQGVSSEKLFF. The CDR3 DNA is TGCAGCGCCCGACAGGGAGTTTCGAGCGAAAAACTGTTTTTT.

The CDR3 coding sequence is TGTGCCAGCACGAGACAGGATCGCTTCACAGATACGCAGTATTTT. This translates into CASTRQDRFTDTQYF. The chain employs TRBV28 and TRBJ2-3; weak D call: TRBD1 (6 bases). Germline CDR1 reads MDHEN; CDR2 reads SYDVKM. The CDR3 length is 15 residues. Trimming took 7 bases from V and 2 from J, leaving 16 bases between them.

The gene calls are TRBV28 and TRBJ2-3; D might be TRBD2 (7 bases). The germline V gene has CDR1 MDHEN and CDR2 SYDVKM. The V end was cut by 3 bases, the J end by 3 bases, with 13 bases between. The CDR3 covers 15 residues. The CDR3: CASSLGGAKTDTQYF. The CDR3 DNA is TGTGCCAGCAGTTTGGGGGGGGCGAAAACAGATACGCAGTATTTT.

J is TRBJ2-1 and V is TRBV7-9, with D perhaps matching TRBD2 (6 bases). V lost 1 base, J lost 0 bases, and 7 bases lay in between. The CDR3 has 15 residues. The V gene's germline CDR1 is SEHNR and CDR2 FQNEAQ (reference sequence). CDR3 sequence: CASSLGGVSYNEQFF. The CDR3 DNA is TGTGCCAGCAGCTTAGGGGGGGTCTCCTACAATGAGCAGTTCTTC.

The CDR3 sequence: CASSVEVTETFLGYTF. The CDR3 coding sequence is TGTGCCAGCAGCGTGGAGGTAACAGAAACCTTTCTTGGCTACACCTTC. The chain recombines TRBV5-5 with TRBJ1-2; D not certain. Deletions cut 4 bases from V and 7 bases from J, with 23 bases between. CDR1 is SGHKS and CDR2 is YYEKEE in the germline V gene (reference sequence). The CDR3 totals 16 residues.

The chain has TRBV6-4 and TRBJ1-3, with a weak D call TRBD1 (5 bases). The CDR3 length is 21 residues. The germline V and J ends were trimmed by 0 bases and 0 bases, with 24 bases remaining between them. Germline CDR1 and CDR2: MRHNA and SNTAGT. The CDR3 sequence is CASSDSKRGSGIRLSGNTIYF. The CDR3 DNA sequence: TGTGCCAGCAGTGACTCCAAAAGGGGCAGTGGGATACGCCTCTCTGGAAACACCATATATTTT.

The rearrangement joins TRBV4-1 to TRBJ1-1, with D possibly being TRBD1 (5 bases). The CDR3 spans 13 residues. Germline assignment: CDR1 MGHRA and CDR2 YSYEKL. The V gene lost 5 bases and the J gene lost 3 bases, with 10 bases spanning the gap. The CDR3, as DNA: TGCGCCAGCAGCGCTGGGGGGGACACTGAAGCTTTCTTT. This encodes CASSAGGDTEAFF.

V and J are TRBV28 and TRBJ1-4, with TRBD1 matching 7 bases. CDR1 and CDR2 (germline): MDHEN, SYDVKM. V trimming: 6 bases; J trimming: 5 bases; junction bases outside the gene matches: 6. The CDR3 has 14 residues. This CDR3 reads CASRDRVGNEKLFF. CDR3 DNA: TGTGCCAGCAGAGACAGGGTCGGGAATGAAAAACTGTTTTTT.

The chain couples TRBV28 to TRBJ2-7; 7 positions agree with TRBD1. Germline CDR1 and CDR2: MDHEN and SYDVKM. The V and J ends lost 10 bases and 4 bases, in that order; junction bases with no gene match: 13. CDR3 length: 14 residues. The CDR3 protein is CATGYRQGVYEQYF. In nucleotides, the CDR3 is TGTGCCACCGGATATCGACAGGGAGTGTACGAGCAGTACTTC. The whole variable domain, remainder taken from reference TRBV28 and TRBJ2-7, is DVKVTQSSRYLVKRTGEKVFLECVQDMDHENMFWYRQDPGLGLRLIYFSYDVKMKEKGDIPEGYSVSREKKERFSLILESASTNQTSMYLCATGYRQGVYEQYFGPGTRLTVT.

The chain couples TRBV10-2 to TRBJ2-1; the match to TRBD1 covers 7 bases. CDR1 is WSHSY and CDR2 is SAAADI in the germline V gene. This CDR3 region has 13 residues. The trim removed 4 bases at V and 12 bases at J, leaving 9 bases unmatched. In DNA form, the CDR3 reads TGCGCCAGCAGTGCTACACTTCAGGGGGTGCAGTTCTTC. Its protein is CASSATLQGVQFF.

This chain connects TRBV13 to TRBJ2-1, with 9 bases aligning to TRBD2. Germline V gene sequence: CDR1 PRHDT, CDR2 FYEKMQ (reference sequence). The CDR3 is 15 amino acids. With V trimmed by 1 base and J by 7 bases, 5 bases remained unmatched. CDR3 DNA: TGTGCCAGCAGCTTAGCTAGCGGGATGGGTAATGAGCAGTTCTTC. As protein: CASSLASGMGNEQFF.

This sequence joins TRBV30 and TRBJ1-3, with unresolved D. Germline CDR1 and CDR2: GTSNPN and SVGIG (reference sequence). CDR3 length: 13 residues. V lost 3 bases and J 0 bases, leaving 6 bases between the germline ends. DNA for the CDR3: TGTGCCTGGAGGTCTAACTCTGGAAACACCATATATTTT. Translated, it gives CAWRSNSGNTIYF.

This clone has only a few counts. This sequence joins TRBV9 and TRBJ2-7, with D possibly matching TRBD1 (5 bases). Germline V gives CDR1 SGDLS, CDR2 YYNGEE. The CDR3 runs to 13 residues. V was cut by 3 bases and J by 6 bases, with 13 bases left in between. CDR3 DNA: TGTGCCAGCAGCGCCGAGGACACTCTCGAGCAGTACTTC. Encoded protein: CASSAEDTLEQYF.

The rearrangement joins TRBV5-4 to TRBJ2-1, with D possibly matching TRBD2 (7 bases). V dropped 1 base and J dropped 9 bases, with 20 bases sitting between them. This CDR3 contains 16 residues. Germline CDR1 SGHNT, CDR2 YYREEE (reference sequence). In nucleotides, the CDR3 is TGTGCCAGCAGCTTGATGGGGGGGGCCGTAAGAAGTGAGCAGTTCTTC. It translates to CASSLMGGAVRSEQFF.